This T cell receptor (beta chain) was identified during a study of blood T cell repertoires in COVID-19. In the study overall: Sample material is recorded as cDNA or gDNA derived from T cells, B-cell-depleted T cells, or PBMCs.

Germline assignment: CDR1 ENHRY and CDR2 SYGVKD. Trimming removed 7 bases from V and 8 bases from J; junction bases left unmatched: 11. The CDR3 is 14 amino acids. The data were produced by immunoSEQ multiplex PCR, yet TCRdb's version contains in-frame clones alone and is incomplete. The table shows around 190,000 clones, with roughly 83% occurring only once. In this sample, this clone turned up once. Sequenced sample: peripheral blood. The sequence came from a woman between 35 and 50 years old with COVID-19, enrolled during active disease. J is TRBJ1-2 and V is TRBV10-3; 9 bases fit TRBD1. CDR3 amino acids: CAITRTGEGGGYTF. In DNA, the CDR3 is TGTGCCATCACCCGGACAGGGGAAGGAGGAGGCTACACCTTC.